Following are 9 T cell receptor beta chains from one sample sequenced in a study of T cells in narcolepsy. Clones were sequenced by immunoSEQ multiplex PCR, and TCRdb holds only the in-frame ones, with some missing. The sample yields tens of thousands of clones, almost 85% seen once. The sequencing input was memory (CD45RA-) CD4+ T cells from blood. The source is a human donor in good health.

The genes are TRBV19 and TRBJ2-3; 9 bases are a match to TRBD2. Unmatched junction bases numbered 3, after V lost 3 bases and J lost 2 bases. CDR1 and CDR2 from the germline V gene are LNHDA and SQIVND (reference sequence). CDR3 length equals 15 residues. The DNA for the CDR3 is TGTGCCAGTAGTATCGGCGGGAGGGTCACAGATACGCAGTATTTT. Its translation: CASSIGGRVTDTQYF.

CDR3 residues: CASSLNSAVTDTQYF. CDR3 coding DNA: TGTGCCAGCAGCTTGAATTCTGCAGTCACAGATACGCAGTATTTT. This chain joins TRBV11-3 and TRBJ2-3; D is unclear. This CDR3 is built from 15 residues. CDR1 is SGHNT and CDR2 is YENEEA in the germline V gene. Trimming shortened V by 3 bases and J by 2 bases, and 12 bases separated the two germline ends.

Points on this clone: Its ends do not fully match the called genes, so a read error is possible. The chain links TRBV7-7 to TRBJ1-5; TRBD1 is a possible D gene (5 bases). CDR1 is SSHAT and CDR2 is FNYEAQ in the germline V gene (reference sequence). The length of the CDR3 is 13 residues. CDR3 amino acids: CASSRDFNQPQHF. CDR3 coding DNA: TGTGCTAGCAGCCGGGACTTCAATCAGCCCCAGCATTTT.

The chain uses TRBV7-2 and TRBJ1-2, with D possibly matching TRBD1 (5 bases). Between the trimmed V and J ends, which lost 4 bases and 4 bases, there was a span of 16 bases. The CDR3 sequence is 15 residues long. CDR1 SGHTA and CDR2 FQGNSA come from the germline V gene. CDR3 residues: CASSSSQGSVYGYTF. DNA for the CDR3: TGTGCCAGCAGCTCTTCCCAGGGCTCGGTCTATGGCTACACCTTC.

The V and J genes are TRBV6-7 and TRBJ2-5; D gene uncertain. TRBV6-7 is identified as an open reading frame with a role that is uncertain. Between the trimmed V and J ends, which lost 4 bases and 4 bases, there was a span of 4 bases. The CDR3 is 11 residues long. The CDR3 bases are TGTGCCAGCAGTTTAGGAGAGACCCAGTACTTC. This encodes CASSLGETQYF.

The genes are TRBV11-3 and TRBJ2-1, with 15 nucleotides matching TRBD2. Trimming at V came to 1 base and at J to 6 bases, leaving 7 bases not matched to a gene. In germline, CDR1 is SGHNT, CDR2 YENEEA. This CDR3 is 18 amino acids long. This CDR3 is CASSLAGGLAGGRNEQFF. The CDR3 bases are TGTGCCAGCAGCTTAGCAGGCGGACTAGCGGGAGGGCGCAATGAGCAGTTCTTC.

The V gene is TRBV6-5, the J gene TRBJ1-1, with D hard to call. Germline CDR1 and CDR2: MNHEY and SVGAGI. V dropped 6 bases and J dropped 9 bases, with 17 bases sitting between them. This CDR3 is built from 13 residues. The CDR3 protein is CASRYETRGKAFF. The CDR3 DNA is TGTGCCAGCAGATATGAGACACGGGGAAAAGCTTTCTTT.

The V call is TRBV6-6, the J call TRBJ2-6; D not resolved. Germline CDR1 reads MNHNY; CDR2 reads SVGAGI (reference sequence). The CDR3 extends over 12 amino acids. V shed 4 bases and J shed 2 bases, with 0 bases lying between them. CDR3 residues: CASSSGANVLTF. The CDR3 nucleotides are TGTGCCAGCAGTTCTGGGGCCAACGTCCTGACTTTC.

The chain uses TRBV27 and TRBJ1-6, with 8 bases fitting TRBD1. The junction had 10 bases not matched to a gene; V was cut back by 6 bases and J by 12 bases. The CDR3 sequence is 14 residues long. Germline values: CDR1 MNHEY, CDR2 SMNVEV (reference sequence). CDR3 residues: CASSPDRALGPLHF. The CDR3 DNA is TGTGCCAGCAGCCCGGACAGGGCCCTAGGACCCCTCCACTTT.